The following is a T cell receptor (beta chain) sequence with its context. Its antigen is as yet unknown. This sample was included in a study of beta chain features in type 1 diabetes. The whole isolated RNA underwent reverse transcription, so sequencing captured expressed TCRB transcripts. Using immunoSEQ multiplex PCR, the repertoire was profiled, and TCRdb retains in-frame clones only, with some absent. The sample has around 340,000 clones; approximately 10% are singletons. General study results and limits: Moderate yet significant TCRB CDR3 shortening was seen in Type 1 diabetes patients in all four CD4+ subsets. PCR could preferentially amplify shorter templates, alike in patients and controls.

In germline, CDR1 is SGHTA, CDR2 FQGNSA. The length of the CDR3 is 12 residues. V was shortened by 5 bases and J by 5 bases, with 9 bases between the two germline ends. About 116 mL of blood, on average, came from one heparinised draw per donor. Cells sorted by CD45RO/CCR7/CD25/CD127/CD95/CD27 comprised CD4+ naive, central memory, regulatory and stem cell-like memory cells. The rearrangement joins TRBV7-2 to TRBJ2-5; D not resolved. This TCR came from a man younger than 40 with type 1 diabetes. Sequenced: central memory CD4+ T cells from blood. The CDR3 reads CASSRTGETQYF. The CDR3 bases are TGTGCCAGCAGCCGGACCGGGGAGACCCAGTACTTC.